The present T cell receptor beta chain was sequenced within a study of blood T cell repertoires in COVID-19. Study information: Specimens from acute and convalescent COVID-19 originated in the United States, Italy and Spain. Nucleic acid was either cDNA or gDNA, and it came from T cells, B-cell-depleted T cells, or PBMCs.

CDR1 and CDR2 from the germline V gene are GTSNPN and SVGIG (reference sequence). V lost 4 bases and J lost 2, with 21 bases in between. The CDR3 covers 18 residues. The authors' processing: Nucleated cell number was recorded as an estimate derived from reference gene primer amplification. TCRdb keeps only in-frame clones here, not all; method: immunoSEQ multiplex PCR. The DNA was the basis for D and trimming; V, J and clone size are from that table. The sample has tens of thousands of clones; 86% are singletons. This chain links TRBV30 with TRBJ2-6; perhaps TRBD2 as D (6 bases). Sequenced material: peripheral blood. The source is a man aged 55 to 70 with acute or convalescent COVID-19. CDR3 loop: CAWKRDRGPGAGANVLTF. In nucleotides, the CDR3 is TGTGCCTGGAAACGGGACCGAGGGCCGGGGGCTGGGGCCAACGTCCTGACTTTC.